The TCR beta chain described here comes from a study of blood T cell repertoires in COVID-19. Generated by immunoSEQ multiplex PCR, the TCRdb table keeps only in-frame clones and is missing some. The data contain a few hundred thousand clones, 83% of them singletons. This TCR was recovered from a woman between 45 and 60 years old who had recovered from COVID-19. The sample taken for sequencing was PBMCs or T cells enriched from blood (not recorded which).

CDR3 sequence: CASSWYQGGSLGEQYF. CDR3 nucleotide sequence: TGTGCCAGCAGTTGGTATCAGGGAGGGTCACTGGGCGAGCAGTACTTC. This chain uses TRBV27 with TRBJ2-7; 7 bases are a match to TRBD2. Germline CDR1 is MNHEY and CDR2 is SMNVEV (reference sequence). The CDR3 totals 16 residues. Losses at the gene ends were 4 bases for V and 6 bases for J; bases not matched to a gene: 15.